The entry below describes one T cell receptor (beta chain). Its antigen is as yet unknown. PCR primers comprised 60 Vbeta and 13 Jbeta primers. Here immunoSEQ multiplex PCR was the method, and the copy in TCRdb shows in-frame clones only, minus some. Of about 190,000 clones listed, 81% are singletons. The source of the sample is a study of cytomegalovirus exposure and HLA in healthy donors. Study-level points and caveats: Highly shared variants forming one cluster were likely a sequencing artifact. Later analysis placed DRB1 highest and HLA-C lowest in TCR association rates, which differed by HLA locus. It was reportedly the case that the classifier diagnosed cytomegalovirus status with high specificity and sensitivity.

Trimming at V came to 0 bases and at J to 5 bases, leaving 7 bases not matched to a gene. The CDR3 has 17 residues. The germline gives CDR1 SGHTA, CDR2 FQGNSA. This clonotype was sampled from a man in his forties or fifties in good health and CMV-seronegative. V gene TRBV7-2 combines with J gene TRBJ2-5; 12 positions agree with TRBD1. Material: PBMCs. The CDR3 DNA sequence: TGTGCCAGCAGCTTAGCACCGGGACAGGGGGCTTTGGAGACCCAGTACTTC. The encoded protein is CASSLAPGQGALETQYF.